This T cell receptor beta chain was documented in a study of blood T cell repertoires in COVID-19 (dated by TCRdb to the early 2020s). For the study in its entirety: The collaborator samples originated in the United States, Italy and Spain and spanned the acute and convalescent phases of COVID-19. Where HLA class I and class II types were available, the types were taken from metadata supplied by the sample provider, not from assay-based typing. The repertoires were made available in a free public database intended to serve as a resource for research on the immune response to SARS-CoV-2. Subjects who had been exposed to COVID-19, were actively infected with it, or had recovered from it provided the deeply sampled blood TCRbeta repertoires that made up the dataset. The prospective study material was composed of cDNA or gDNA derived from T cells, B-cell-depleted T cells, or PBMCs. Sample metadata almost always included a de-identified subject ID, COVID-19 status, age in years and sex. The samples were drawn from two sources: the first 160 participants of the ongoing ImmuneRACE study, and approximately 1,300 subjects contributed by 6 global collaborators.

The immunoSEQ Assay, a bias-controlled multiplex PCR, was used to amplify TCRbeta CDR3 regions from genomic DNA. Per the original workflow: Nucleated cell counts per sample were estimated from amplification of reference gene primers within the assay. To quantify the absolute abundance of each unique TCRbeta CDR3 rearrangement, sequence reads were collapsed and filtered. For each sample, productive Simpson clonality was calculated as the square root of Simpson's diversity index across productive rearrangements. As stored in TCRdb, this immuneACCESS dataset retains in-frame rearrangements with V and J assigned. A fraction of the clones does not appear; measured against another copy, unresolved V genes explain less than half of the discrepancy, and the remainder lacks a known reason. V and J calls and clone size are copied from that table; D and trimming were computed from the DNA. The sample table contains 200,000 or so clones; only one count was recorded for about 90% of them. Around 0.84% of the sample goes to the ten largest clones.

In regard to this clone: The antigen it binds to is not known. Within one base of it there is no much larger clone, and no base qualities were kept.

General findings and caveats noted by the study authors: How much clinical and demographic metadata was included differed by source and by participant, and the metadata was provided uncurated.

V and J lose 4 bases and 8 bases, and a span of 16 bases separates them. For CDR1 and CDR2, the germline V gene lists SGHRS and YFSETQ. The CDR3 spans 14 residues, from the cysteine through the phenylalanine. Of the read, only the CDR3 DNA is kept; its 42 bases are in frame from base 1. At one collaborating source in Seattle, patients were enrolled during active infection and were followed longitudinally through the course of disease. Each collaborating institution followed its own protocols to collect whole blood in K2EDTA tubes. For TCRbeta analysis, collaborators shipped samples in one of three forms: frozen whole blood, isolated PBMCs, or DNA extracted from either of those sample types.

The V and J genes are TRBV5-1 and TRBJ1-3, and perhaps TRBD1 as D gene, on 5 matching bases. Sample: peripheral blood. The sequence was obtained from a man in his sixties with COVID-19, enrolled during active disease. This receptor has the CDR3 CASSRQGLRDTIYF. The nucleotide sequence is TGCGCCAGCAGCAGGCAGGGACTGCGAGACACCATATATTTT.